Below, 8 T cell receptor beta chains from the same sample are listed, as sequenced in a study of low-dose radiotherapy and immunotherapy resistance in tumors. Alpha and beta chains were covered, as first-strand cDNA relied on TRAV- and TRBV-specific primers. The authors ran 20 PCR cycles to amplify TCRs with a constant-region primer and V-primer adapter. TCRdb re-called the reads with MiXCR, one entry per CDR3 protein. This table holds roughly 17,000 distinct CDR3 sequences, 70% found once. The source of these receptors is a human donor with advanced metastatic prostate, ovarian, gallbladder or colorectal cancer (not recorded which). This table probably holds off-target reads from a library built for another chain.

This chain links TRBV5-4 with TRBJ2-7; 8 bases align to TRBD1. The J segment lost 5 bases and the V segment lost 0 bases, leaving 7 bases of the junction unmatched. This CDR3 contains 15 residues. Germline loops: CDR1 SGHNT, CDR2 YYREEE (reference sequence). The CDR3 nucleotides read TGTGCCAGCAGCTTGGCCGGGCAGGGGGCCCACGAGCAGTACTTC. This sequence encodes CASSLAGQGAHEQYF. Complete variable domain (other parts from reference TRBV5-4 and TRBJ2-7): ETGVTQSPTHLIKTRGQQVTLRCSSQSGHNTVSWYQQALGQGPQFIFQYYREEENGRGNFPPRFSGLQFPNYSSELNVNALELDDSALYLCASSLAGQGAHEQYFGPGTRLTVT.

The rearrangement uses TRBV5-1 and TRBJ1-4; no definite D call. V was clipped by 2 bases and J by 3 bases, with 8 bases between them. The CDR3 sequence is 14 residues long. Germline V gene sequence: CDR1 SGHRS, CDR2 YFSETQ. The CDR3 sequence: CASSFGDANEKLFF. The CDR3 nucleotides are TGCGCCAGCAGCTTCGGTGATGCTAATGAAAAACTGTTTTTT. Full variable domain (rest looked up from reference TRBV5-1 and TRBJ1-4): KAGVTQTPRYLIKTRGQQVTLSCSPISGHRSVSWYQQTPGQGLQFLFEYFSETQRNKGNFPGRFSGRQFSNSRSEMNVSTLELGDSALYLCASSFGDANEKLFFGSGTQLSVL.

V is TRBV3-1 and J is TRBJ2-2; 8 bases fit TRBD1. Germline CDR1 reads LGHDT; CDR2 reads YNNKEL (reference sequence). CDR3 size: 15 residues. The ends lost 4 bases at V and 5 bases at J; junction bases unmatched: 6. The CDR3 DNA follows: TGTGCCAGCAGCCTCGCCCGGACAGGGACCGGGGAGCTGTTTTTT. This encodes CASSLARTGTGELFF.

The rearrangement links TRBV28 to TRBJ1-3, with D unresolved. The ends were cut back, 2 bases at V and 0 bases at J, with 8 bases in the middle. The germline V gene has CDR1 MDHEN and CDR2 SYDVKM. The CDR3 extends over 15 amino acids. CDR3 loop: CASSLPQVSGNTIYF. In DNA, the CDR3 is TGTGCCAGCAGTTTACCCCAGGTCTCTGGAAACACCATATATTTT.

Only a few counts were recorded for this clonotype. The V and J genes are TRBV28 and TRBJ1-1; D ambiguous. The V end was cut by 2 bases, the J end by 3 bases, with 7 bases between. The CDR3 loop spans 13 amino acids. Per the germline V gene, CDR1 is MDHEN and CDR2 is SYDVKM. The CDR3 loop is CASSLNSDTEAFF. CDR3 DNA sequence: TGTGCCAGCAGTTTAAACTCTGACACTGAAGCTTTCTTT.

CDR3 region: CASSLSGGSRDEQFF. CDR3 DNA: TGCGCCAGCAGCTTGTCTGGCGGGAGTCGTGATGAGCAGTTCTTC. V and J are TRBV5-1 and TRBJ2-1; 7 nucleotides align to TRBD2. The germline gives CDR1 SGHRS, CDR2 YFSETQ. The junction had 9 bases not matched to a gene; V was cut back by 1 base and J by 8 bases. The CDR3 consists of 15 residues. Together with reference TRBV5-1 and TRBJ2-1, the CDR3 gives the full variable domain: KAGVTQTPRYLIKTRGQQVTLSCSPISGHRSVSWYQQTPGQGLQFLFEYFSETQRNKGNFPGRFSGRQFSNSRSEMNVSTLELGDSALYLCASSLSGGSRDEQFFGPGTRLTVL.

This clonotype was seen a handful of times. This chain joins TRBV4-2 and TRBJ1-1, with D tentatively TRBD1 (6 bases). Trimming shortened V by 4 bases and J by 4 bases, and 16 bases separated the two germline ends. CDR3 length: 15 amino acids. Germline loops: CDR1 LGHNA, CDR2 YNFKEQ. Here the CDR3 reads CASSPDRDRITEAFF. CDR3 coding DNA: TGTGCCAGCAGCCCAGACCGAGACAGGATCACTGAAGCTTTCTTT.

This rearrangement joins TRBV20-1 to TRBJ2-5, with no clear D. The CDR3 has 14 residues. V was pared by 0 bases and J by 3 bases, with 11 bases between. Per germline, CDR1 DFQATT and CDR2 SNEGSKA (reference sequence). The CDR3 sequence: CSARDPLGKETQYF. The CDR3 bases are TGCAGTGCTAGAGATCCGCTAGGAAAAGAGACCCAGTACTTC.